The 25 T cell receptor beta chains given below trace back to one sample, sequenced in a study of blood T cell repertoires in COVID-19. Here immunoSEQ multiplex PCR was the method, and the copy in TCRdb shows in-frame clones only, minus some. In the table there are about 250,000 clones, 70% to 90% of which are singletons. Sequencing was performed on peripheral blood. Every receptor here comes from a man aged 18 to 35 with active or convalescent COVID-19.

The count of this clone is one. This chain links TRBV3-1 (or the pseudogene TRBV3-2) with TRBJ2-1; no reliable D call. CDR1 and CDR2 (germline): LGHDT, YNNKEL (reference sequence). The CDR3 is 15 amino acids. Trimming pared 2 bases from V and 0 bases from J, leaving 8 bases between. Here the CDR3 reads CASSQLRSSYNEQFF. In DNA form, the CDR3 reads TGTGCCAGCAGCCAACTGAGGAGCTCCTACAATGAGCAGTTCTTC.

This clone has only a few counts. V and J are TRBV7-9 and TRBJ2-2, with D possibly being TRBD2 (5 bases). The CDR3 spans 16 residues. Germline lookup yields CDR1 SEHNR and CDR2 FQNEAQ (reference sequence). Between the trimmed V and J ends, which lost 6 bases and 3 bases, there was a span of 17 bases. The CDR3 coding sequence is TGTGCCAGCAGTCTCTTCGAGGGCTCCTACACCGGGGAGCTGTTTTTT. Protein: CASSLFEGSYTGELFF.

This chain connects TRBV27 to TRBJ2-2; D remains unclear. The CDR3 is 13 amino acids. Trimming removed 5 bases from V and 0 bases from J, with 4 bases in between. Germline V gives CDR1 MNHEY, CDR2 SMNVEV (reference sequence). The CDR3 DNA reads TGTGCCAGCAGTCCTCCGAACACCGGGGAGCTGTTTTTT. It yields the protein CASSPPNTGELFF.

The chain links TRBV28 to TRBJ2-6; 8 bases align to TRBD1. In germline, CDR1 is MDHEN, CDR2 SYDVKM. The CDR3 totals 17 residues. V shed 6 bases and J 2 bases; nucleotides not matched to a gene: 9. The CDR3 here is CASRPTGARAGANVLTF. The DNA for the CDR3 is TGTGCCAGCAGACCGACAGGGGCCAGGGCTGGGGCCAACGTCCTGACTTTC. Variable domain in full (rest from reference TRBV28 and TRBJ2-6): DVKVTQSSRYLVKRTGEKVFLECVQDMDHENMFWYRQDPGLGLRLIYFSYDVKMKEKGDIPEGYSVSREKKERFSLILESASTNQTSMYLCASRPTGARAGANVLTFGAGSRLTVL.

V is TRBV5-6 and J is TRBJ2-3, with 10 bases that match TRBD2. Germline V gene sequence: CDR1 SGHDT, CDR2 YYEEEE. The CDR3 runs 15 residues. V lost 4 bases to trimming and J lost 8 bases; unmatched junction nucleotides: 10. This CDR3 reads CASSTAGTSEFTQYF. The CDR3 DNA sequence: TGTGCCAGCAGCACCGCCGGGACTAGCGAATTTACGCAGTATTTT.

The rearrangement links TRBV19 to TRBJ2-3; the match to TRBD2 covers 8 bases. Germline values: CDR1 LNHDA, CDR2 SQIVND (reference sequence). This CDR3 is built from 14 residues. With V trimmed by 8 bases and J by 3 bases, 7 bases remained unmatched. Here the CDR3 DNA reads TGTGCCAGTTGTCGGGGGGGCCTAACAGATACGCAGTATTTT. This codes for CASCRGGLTDTQYF.

The chain links TRBV2 to TRBJ1-5, with 10 bases fitting TRBD1. V shed 1 base and J 7 bases; nucleotides not matched to a gene: 1. The V gene's germline CDR1 is SNHLY and CDR2 FYNNEI. This CDR3 spans 14 amino acids. The CDR3 DNA sequence: TGTGCCAGCAGTGAAGGACAGGGGGCCCAGCCCCAGCATTTT. Protein product: CASSEGQGAQPQHF. Together with reference TRBV2 and TRBJ1-5, the CDR3 gives the full variable domain: EPEVTQTPSHQVTQMGQEVILRCVPISNHLYFYWYRQILGQKVEFLVSFYNNEISEKSEIFDDQFSVERPDGSNFTLKIRSTKLEDSAMYFCASSEGQGAQPQHFGDGTRLSIL.

The chain recombines TRBV5-4 with TRBJ2-5; 9 bases agree with TRBD2. The J segment lost 5 bases and the V segment lost 1 base, leaving 9 bases of the junction unmatched. CDR1 and CDR2 (germline): SGHNT, YYREEE (reference sequence). The CDR3 covers 16 residues. The CDR3 spells CASSLKSSGIAETQYF. The DNA for the CDR3 is TGTGCCAGCAGCTTGAAGTCTAGCGGGATCGCGGAGACCCAGTACTTC. The full variable domain, its missing parts supplied by reference TRBV5-4 and TRBJ2-5, is ETGVTQSPTHLIKTRGQQVTLRCSSQSGHNTVSWYQQALGQGPQFIFQYYREEENGRGNFPPRFSGLQFPNYSSELNVNALELDDSALYLCASSLKSSGIAETQYFGPGTRLLVL.

The genes are TRBV10-3 and TRBJ2-2, with 7 bases fitting TRBD2. The V gene end was trimmed by 8 bases and the J gene end by 5 bases; junction bases not matched to a gene: 8. CDR3 length: 14 residues. Germline V CDR1 and CDR2: ENHRY, SYGVKD. CDR3 nucleotides: TGTGCCATCCGGGTCGAAGCGGGGACCGGGGAGCTGTTTTTT. Amino acids: CAIRVEAGTGELFF.

The J gene is TRBJ2-2, the V gene TRBV6-5; D perhaps matches TRBD1 (7 bases). V dropped 10 bases and J dropped 6 bases, with 18 bases sitting between them. The CDR3 is 14 residues long. Germline V gene sequence: CDR1 MNHEY, CDR2 SVGAGI. The CDR3 loop reads CATGDTGEAGELFF. CDR3 coding DNA: TGTGCCACCGGGGATACAGGGGAGGCCGGGGAGCTGTTTTTT.

The V gene is TRBV4-1, the J gene TRBJ1-2; 7 nucleotides match TRBD1. V lost 0 bases to trimming and J lost 2 bases; unmatched junction nucleotides: 3. The CDR3 consists of 15 residues. Germline CDR1 is MGHRA and CDR2 is YSYEKL. The CDR3 region is CASSQDEQGNYGYTF. The CDR3 bases are TGCGCCAGCAGCCAAGACGAACAGGGGAACTATGGCTACACCTTC.

The chain is built from TRBV18 and TRBJ2-5, with 7 positions matching TRBD2. Trimming removed 0 bases from V and 3 bases from J; junction bases left unmatched: 7. Germline CDR1 reads KGHSH; CDR2 reads LQKENI. This CDR3 spans 16 amino acids. CDR3 residues: CASSPPRSSGKETQYF. The DNA of the CDR3 is TGTGCCAGCTCACCACCGAGGTCTAGCGGAAAAGAGACCCAGTACTTC.

The chain is built from TRBV15 and TRBJ1-1, with D unclear. The V gene's germline CDR1 is LNHNV and CDR2 YYDKDF (reference sequence). The CDR3 is 16 amino acids. With 0 bases removed from V and 2 bases from J, the gap between germline ends came to 13 bases. This CDR3 is CATSRDRERGNTEAFF. In nucleotides, the CDR3 is TGTGCCACCAGCAGAGATCGAGAAAGAGGTAACACTGAAGCTTTCTTT.

The chain uses TRBV5-1 and TRBJ2-4; TRBD2 aligns across 9 bases. CDR1 is SGHRS, CDR2 YFSETQ, per germline. The CDR3 has 16 amino acids. Trimming cost V 2 bases and J 8 bases; bases outside gene matches: 11. The CDR3 is CASSLAVAGERDIQYF. DNA for the CDR3: TGCGCCAGCAGCTTAGCGGTAGCGGGAGAACGGGACATTCAGTACTTC. The full variable domain, with the rest looked up from reference TRBV5-1 and TRBJ2-4, is KAGVTQTPRYLIKTRGQQVTLSCSPISGHRSVSWYQQTPGQGLQFLFEYFSETQRNKGNFPGRFSGRQFSNSRSEMNVSTLELGDSALYLCASSLAVAGERDIQYFGAGTRLSVL.

This clone was detected only once. This chain's CDR3 is CASSLGGVNYGYTF. CDR3 coding DNA: TGTGCCAGCAGCCTGGGCGGGGTTAACTATGGCTACACCTTC. The chain has TRBV5-4 and TRBJ1-2; unclear D gene. V was clipped by 4 bases and J by 1 base, with 11 bases between them. From germline, CDR1 is SGHNT and CDR2 YYREEE (reference sequence). The CDR3 sequence is 14 residues long.

This clone was recorded only once. V gene TRBV15 combines with J gene TRBJ2-5, with D maybe TRBD1 (6 bases). The germline V gene encodes CDR1 LNHNV and CDR2 YYDKDF (reference sequence). The ends were cut back, 3 bases at V and 3 bases at J, with 11 bases in the middle. This CDR3 is built from 14 residues. This chain's CDR3 is CATSSPGTKETQYF. The CDR3 DNA sequence: TGTGCCACCAGCAGCCCCGGGACAAAAGAGACCCAGTACTTC.

The chain is built from TRBV7-8 and TRBJ1-3; the D gene is possibly TRBD1 (5 bases). Germline lookup yields CDR1 SGHVS and CDR2 FQNEAQ. This CDR3 comprises 16 residues. Trimming left V 5 bases short and J 3 bases short, with 17 bases between. The CDR3 DNA reads as TGTGCCAGCAGCATCATCCAGGGTCCGGTTGGAAACACCATATATTTT. Its translation is CASSIIQGPVGNTIYF.

V gene TRBV7-2 combines with J gene TRBJ2-3; 10 bases align to TRBD2. J gave up 3 bases and V 3 bases, and 3 bases lay outside the gene matches. This CDR3 comprises 15 residues. Germline CDR1 and CDR2: SGHTA and FQGNSA. The CDR3 DNA reads as TGTGCCAGCAGCTTCCTGACTAGCGGGACAGATACGCAGTATTTT. Encoded protein: CASSFLTSGTDTQYF.

This clone was seen only once. The chain combines TRBV28 with TRBJ2-7, with TRBD2 matching over 16 bases. This CDR3 has 18 residues. CDR1 is MDHEN, CDR2 SYDVKM, per germline. With 5 bases clipped from V and 5 bases from J, the junction kept 12 bases outside the gene matches. CDR3 in DNA: TGTGCCAGCAGTGGGTTAGGGACTAGCGGGAGGGCAGGTGACGAGCAGTACTTC. It yields the protein CASSGLGTSGRAGDEQYF.

The J gene is TRBJ1-5, the V gene TRBV28; D gene ambiguous. Trimming took 5 bases from V and 2 from J, leaving 10 bases between them. Per the germline V gene, CDR1 is MDHEN and CDR2 is SYDVKM. The CDR3 extends over 14 amino acids. CDR3 residues: CASSLVIGNQPQHF. CDR3 sequence (DNA): TGTGCCAGCAGTCTAGTCATAGGCAATCAGCCCCAGCATTTT. Filled out from reference TRBV28 and TRBJ1-5, the complete variable domain reads DVKVTQSSRYLVKRTGEKVFLECVQDMDHENMFWYRQDPGLGLRLIYFSYDVKMKEKGDIPEGYSVSREKKERFSLILESASTNQTSMYLCASSLVIGNQPQHFGDGTRLSIL.

V and J are TRBV23-1 and TRBJ1-5; 12 nucleotides agree with TRBD1. TRBV23-1 is an ORF, with its function uncertain. The V gene end was trimmed by 2 bases and the J gene end by 6 bases; junction bases not matched to a gene: 2. The CDR3 length is 15 residues. CDR3 protein: CASSQRDRGLQPQHF. CDR3 sequence (DNA): TGCGCCAGCAGTCAACGGGACAGGGGGCTTCAGCCCCAGCATTTT.

The rearrangement links TRBV11-2 to TRBJ1-6, with TRBD1 identical over 11 bases. V was clipped by 5 bases and J by 9 bases; unmatched bases: 9. The CDR3 contains 16 residues. CDR1 is SGHAT and CDR2 is FQNNGV in the germline V gene. CDR3 amino acids: CASSMTGTGGGSPLHF. The CDR3 DNA follows: TGTGCCAGCAGCATGACCGGGACAGGGGGAGGTTCACCCCTCCACTTT.

This clone appeared once. The V gene is TRBV3-1 (or the pseudogene TRBV3-2), the J gene TRBJ1-1; D unclear. CDR3 length: 14 amino acids. Germline CDR1 LGHDT, CDR2 YNNKEL (reference sequence). Trimming removed 1 base at V and 1 base at J, with 7 bases between. The CDR3: CASSQGARNTEAFF. Written as DNA, the CDR3 is TGTGCCAGCAGCCAAGGGGCACGGAACACTGAAGCTTTCTTT.

This rearrangement joins TRBV9 to TRBJ1-3, with D possibly TRBD1 on 5 matching bases. The V gene lost 5 bases and the J gene lost 7 bases, with 7 bases spanning the gap. CDR3 length: 11 residues. The germline V gene has CDR1 SGDLS and CDR2 YYNGEE. DNA of the CDR3: TGTGCCAGCAGAGGGGCTAACACCATATATTTT. It encodes CASRGANTIYF.

This CDR3 is CASNTGGSGSYEQYF. The CDR3 DNA reads TGTGCCAGCAATACTGGGGGTAGCGGCTCCTACGAGCAGTACTTC. The gene calls are TRBV6-5 and TRBJ2-7; D may be TRBD2 (6 bases). Germline V lookup: CDR1 MNHEY, CDR2 SVGAGI. The CDR3 length is 15 residues. V lost 7 bases and J 0 bases, leaving 16 bases between the germline ends.